Shown below are 22 T cell receptor beta chains from a single sample sequenced in a study of early T cells in non-severe SARS-CoV-2 infection. TCRdb reprocessed the 5' RACE reads with MiXCR, giving one entry per CDR3 protein. The profile shows around 57,000 distinct CDR3 sequences, 5.5% to 7.5% of them singletons. Sequencing used whole blood. These receptors came from an adult who was a healthcare worker with PCR-confirmed SARS-CoV-2 infection or an uninfected control (not recorded which).

There are many counts of this clonotype. This sequence joins TRBV6-5 and TRBJ1-5, with 7 bases aligning to TRBD1. Germline-derived CDR1 and CDR2 are MNHEY and SVGAGI. Germline trimming cut 5 bases from V and 3 bases from J; bases unmatched to any gene: 4. The CDR3 is 14 residues long. The CDR3 loop reads CASSTGQNNQPQHF. CDR3 sequence (DNA): TGTGCCAGCAGTACGGGACAGAACAATCAGCCCCAGCATTTT.

Ten or more counts support this clonotype. One end of the junction is discordant with germline, which a read error may explain. This chain joins TRBV19 and TRBJ2-7; TRBD1 agrees at 7 bases. Germline loops: CDR1 LNHDA, CDR2 SQIVND (reference sequence). The CDR3 sequence is 13 residues long. The CDR3 bases are TGCGCCAGTAGTACGGGACAGCTCTACGAGCAGTACTTC. It translates to CASSTGQLYEQYF.

This clonotype was recorded many times. The rearrangement links TRBV30 to TRBJ1-1; D possibly corresponds to TRBD1 (5 bases). The CDR3 is 13 amino acids. Germline-derived CDR1 and CDR2 are GTSNPN and SVGIG (reference sequence). The V end was cut by 0 bases, the J end by 5 bases, with 10 bases between. The DNA for the CDR3 is TGTGCCTGGAGTGTACGCAGGGAGACTGAAGCTTTCTTT. Protein sequence: CAWSVRRETEAFF.

This clonotype was recorded many times. The CDR3 reads CATSIFVGTGAYNEQFF. As DNA, the CDR3 is TGTGCCACCAGCATATTCGTAGGGACAGGAGCTTACAATGAGCAGTTCTTC. V gene TRBV15 combines with J gene TRBJ2-1; TRBD1 matches at 8 bases. With 4 bases clipped from V and 4 bases from J, the junction kept 12 bases outside the gene matches. CDR3 size: 17 residues. Germline V gene sequence: CDR1 LNHNV, CDR2 YYDKDF (reference sequence).

This clonotype was found a few times. The chain couples TRBV10-1 to TRBJ1-1; D might be TRBD1 (5 bases). The CDR3 length is 13 residues. CDR1 and CDR2 from the germline V gene are WNHNN and SYGVQD (reference sequence). V gave up 6 bases and J gave up 4 bases, with 12 bases separating them. This chain's CDR3 is CASRETVSTEAFF. The CDR3 bases are TGCGCCAGCAGGGAGACAGTCAGCACTGAAGCTTTCTTT.

In its sample, this clonotype was seen many times. The chain couples TRBV20-1 to TRBJ1-5, with 7 bases that match TRBD1. Germline loops: CDR1 DFQATT, CDR2 SNEGSKA (reference sequence). The CDR3 spans 17 residues. V shed 3 bases, J shed 2 bases, and the junction held 13 bases outside the gene matches. In DNA form, the CDR3 reads TGCAGTGCTAGGGAGGCTCGCCAGGGGGTCGGCAATCAGCCCCAGCATTTT. Translation: CSAREARQGVGNQPQHF.

This clonotype was seen repeatedly, ten times or more. This chain links TRBV7-6 with TRBJ1-1; no clear D. The germline V gene encodes CDR1 SGHVS and CDR2 FNYEAQ. This CDR3 is 16 amino acids long. Trimming shortened V by 0 bases and J by 2 bases, and 13 bases separated the two germline ends. For the CDR3, the DNA is TGTGCCAGCAGCTTAGCCGGAGGGATTTTAAACACTGAAGCTTTCTTT. This sequence encodes CASSLAGGILNTEAFF.

This clonotype was recorded many times. The CDR3 DNA sequence: TGTGCCAGCAGCCCAACTGCCCGGCCAGGGGGCATGAATGAGCAGTTCTTC. It specifies CASSPTARPGGMNEQFF. The gene calls are TRBV11-2 and TRBJ2-1, with TRBD1 identical over 8 bases. Germline lookup yields CDR1 SGHAT and CDR2 FQNNGV. Trimming at V came to 5 bases and at J to 7 bases, leaving 16 bases not matched to a gene. CDR3 length: 17 residues.

The sample holds many counts of this clonotype. The chain is built from TRBV12-3 or TRBV12-4 and TRBJ2-7; 8 bases align to TRBD1. V lost 5 bases, J lost 8 bases, and 8 bases stayed unmatched. The CDR3 contains 13 residues. This CDR3 reads CASSPGQAVKQYF. The CDR3 DNA sequence: TGTGCCAGCAGTCCGGGACAGGCTGTGAAGCAGTACTTC.

This clonotype appeared many times. A junction end diverges from the germline sequence, so it may reflect a read error. The chain joins TRBV7-7 to TRBJ2-7; 9 nucleotides match TRBD1. The CDR3 has 18 residues. CDR1 is SSHAT, CDR2 FNYEAQ, per germline (reference sequence). The CDR3 sequence is CASSLAIGTGCPHYEQYF. CDR3 nucleotide sequence: TGTGCTAGCAGCTTAGCGATCGGGACAGGGTGCCCCCACTACGAGCAGTACTTC.

This clonotype occurred a few times. The rearrangement uses TRBV6-2 or TRBV6-3 and TRBJ2-2; D is ambiguous. The CDR3 covers 11 residues. Germline V gene lookup returns CDR1 MNHEY and CDR2 SVGEGT. V was clipped by 6 bases and J by 7 bases, with 6 bases between them. The CDR3 loop reads CASRSLGELFF. Written as DNA, the CDR3 is TGTGCCAGCAGAAGTCTCGGGGAGCTGTTTTTT.

This clonotype was counted at least ten times. V usage is TRBV19 and J usage is TRBJ2-5, with D tentatively TRBD1 or TRBD2 (5 bases each). The CDR3 has 12 amino acids. The germline gives CDR1 LNHDA, CDR2 SQIVND (reference sequence). The V and J ends lost 6 bases and 4 bases respectively, with 9 bases between them. The CDR3 DNA sequence: TGTGCCAGTAGCACGAGGGGAGAGACCCAGTACTTC. It codes for CASSTRGETQYF.

As concerns this clonotype: This sequence may be a read error, since a much larger clone differs from it by one base. In nucleotides, the CDR3 is TGTGCCAGCAGTTACGGACTAGCCAGCACAGATACGCCGTATTTT. As protein: CASSYGLASTDTPYF. This rearrangement joins TRBV6-5 to TRBJ2-3; TRBD2 aligns across 8 bases. The CDR3 loop spans 15 amino acids. Germline CDR1 reads MNHEY; CDR2 reads SVGAGI.

This clonotype was seen repeatedly, ten times or more. The rearrangement uses TRBV7-2 and TRBJ1-3; D unresolved. The germline V and J ends were trimmed by 2 bases and 0 bases, with 11 bases remaining between them. Per the germline V gene, CDR1 is SGHTA and CDR2 is FQGNSA. The CDR3 spans 16 residues. CDR3 in amino acids: CASSLSVQSSGNTIYF. CDR3 DNA: TGTGCCAGCAGCTTAAGCGTTCAGAGCTCTGGAAACACCATATATTTT.

This clonotype has just a few counts. J is TRBJ1-4 and V is TRBV19; D ambiguous. Germline CDR1 LNHDA, CDR2 SQIVND (reference sequence). The V gene lost 3 bases and the J gene lost 8 bases, with 13 bases spanning the gap. CDR3 length equals 14 residues. The CDR3 region has the DNA TGTGCCAGTAGTATCGATCCCGCGGGGGAAAAACTGTTTTTT. It encodes CASSIDPAGEKLFF.

This clonotype was detected ten times or more. The gene calls are TRBV11-2 and TRBJ2-3; TRBD1 agrees at 10 bases. This CDR3 has 19 amino acids. Germline assignment: CDR1 SGHAT and CDR2 FQNNGV. V was clipped by 1 base and J by 1 base; unmatched bases: 11. DNA of the CDR3: TGTGCCAGCAGCTTAGCACCAAACGGGACAGGGGAGCGCACAGATACGCAGTATTTT. Translated: CASSLAPNGTGERTDTQYF. Drawing the rest from reference TRBV11-2 and TRBJ2-3, the complete variable domain is EAGVAQSPRYKIIEKRQSVAFWCNPISGHATLYWYQQILGQGPKLLIQFQNNGVVDDSQLPKDRFSAERLKGVDSTLKIQPAKLEDSAVYLCASSLAPNGTGERTDTQYFGPGTRLTVL.

This clonotype has ten or more counts. This chain links TRBV11-2 with TRBJ2-5; D unclear. Looked up from germline, CDR1 is SGHAT and CDR2 is FQNNGV. The CDR3 runs 15 residues. V dropped 5 bases and J dropped 5 bases, with 18 bases sitting between them. The CDR3 DNA reads TGTGCCAGCAGCATCCTTCTAGTTACCGGTGAGACCCAGTACTTC. It yields the protein CASSILLVTGETQYF.

This clonotype was observed at least ten times. The chain has TRBV2 and TRBJ1-5, with 7 bases matching TRBD1. Germline CDR1 and CDR2: SNHLY and FYNNEI. V was clipped by 4 bases and J by 2 bases; unmatched bases: 2. The CDR3 loop spans 14 amino acids. The CDR3 DNA reads as TGTGCCAGCAGTGGACAGGGACGCAATCAGCCCCAGCATTTT. Its protein product is CASSGQGRNQPQHF. The whole variable domain, remainder taken from reference TRBV2 and TRBJ1-5, is EPEVTQTPSHQVTQMGQEVILRCVPISNHLYFYWYRQILGQKVEFLVSFYNNEISEKSEIFDDQFSVERPDGSNFTLKIRSTKLEDSAMYFCASSGQGRNQPQHFGDGTRLSIL.

In this sample, this clonotype turned up many times. The J gene is TRBJ2-7, the V gene TRBV19; D gene ambiguous. The germline CDR1 and CDR2 sequences are LNHDA and SQIVND (reference sequence). V lost 5 bases, J lost 5 bases, and 10 bases lay in between. The CDR3 sequence is 12 residues long. The CDR3 loop is CASSPGVDEQYF. The CDR3 region has the DNA TGTGCCAGTAGTCCCGGCGTCGACGAGCAGTACTTC. Looking up the rest from reference TRBV19 and TRBJ2-7 gives the full variable domain: DGGITQSPKYLFRKEGQNVTLSCEQNLNHDAMYWYRQDPGQGLRLIYYSQIVNDFQKGDIAEGYSVSREKKESFPLTVTSAQKNPTAFYLCASSPGVDEQYFGPGTRLTVT.

This clonotype was seen repeatedly, ten times or more. The chain joins TRBV20-1 to TRBJ1-6; 8 bases fit TRBD1. Germline V gene lookup returns CDR1 DFQATT and CDR2 SNEGSKA (reference sequence). With V trimmed by 8 bases and J by 6 bases, 6 bases remained unmatched. This CDR3 has 13 amino acids. CDR3 sequence reads: CSTLDRGNSPLHF. The CDR3 DNA reads TGCAGTACCCTTGACAGGGGTAATTCACCCCTCCACTTT.

This clonotype was detected ten times or more. The chain couples TRBV4-2 to TRBJ2-5; 8 positions agree with TRBD2. CDR1 and CDR2 from the germline V gene are LGHNA and YNFKEQ. J was trimmed by 1 base and V by 0 bases; bases with no gene match: 1. The CDR3 has 15 residues. CDR3 nucleotides: TGTGCCAGCAGCCAAGACCGGGGGGGCCAAGAGACCCAGTACTTC. Residues: CASSQDRGGQETQYF.

The chain has TRBV5-1 and TRBJ2-5; 8 nucleotides match TRBD2. The CDR3 length is 15 residues. V gave up 5 bases and J gave up 0 bases; unmatched junction bases: 6. CDR1 and CDR2 from the germline V gene are SGHRS and YFSETQ. Here the CDR3 reads CASRPTSAYQETQYF. CDR3 DNA: TGCGCCAGCAGACCGACTAGCGCGTACCAAGAGACCCAGTACTTC.